Below are 3 T cell receptor beta chains sequenced from a single sample in a study of regulatory T cells in long-lasting Graves disease. The time point: persistent/refractory GD, antithyroid drugs over 5 years with positive TRAb. With RNA extracted from PBMCs as input, the TCR library was made. Library construction for TCR beta used iRepertoire HTBI primers and Arm-PCR of CDR3 regions. TCRdb reanalysed the multiplex PCR reads using MiXCR and keeps one entry per CDR3 protein. Counted here are around 460,000 distinct CDR3 sequences, approximately 22% occurring once; the ten biggest clones make up over 10%. The sample consisted of peripheral blood mononuclear cells (PBMCs), taken when the disease was refractory, from a patient treated with antithyroid drugs. Every receptor here comes from a female donor with Graves disease.

The sample holds many counts of this clonotype. This chain joins TRBV11-2 and TRBJ1-1; D is possibly TRBD1 (5 bases). Germline CDR1 SGHAT, CDR2 FQNNGV. This CDR3 is built from 13 residues. V lost 7 bases and J 1 base, leaving 10 bases between the germline ends. The CDR3 bases are TGTGCCAGCAATCCCCAGGGGAACACTGAAGCTTTCTTT. Protein: CASNPQGNTEAFF. Supplemented by reference TRBV11-2 and TRBJ1-1, the full variable domain reads EAGVAQSPRYKIIEKRQSVAFWCNPISGHATLYWYQQILGQGPKLLIQFQNNGVVDDSQLPKDRFSAERLKGVDSTLKIQPAKLEDSAVYLCASNPQGNTEAFFGQGTRLTVV.

The V gene is TRBV2, the J gene TRBJ2-1; a possible D gene is TRBD1 (6 bases). Germline assignment: CDR1 SNHLY and CDR2 FYNNEI. Between the trimmed V and J ends, which lost 3 bases and 11 bases, there was a span of 8 bases. This CDR3 has 11 amino acids. The DNA for the CDR3 is TGTGCCAGCAGTGACGGGACACAGCAGTTCTTC. Protein product: CASSDGTQQFF.

This sequence joins TRBV4-3 and TRBJ2-4; D remains ambiguous. This CDR3 contains 15 residues. V was clipped by 1 base and J by 3 bases, with 10 bases between them. Looked up from germline, CDR1 is LGHNA and CDR2 is YSLEER. The CDR3 bases are TGCGCCAGCAGCCAAGTTACGGTTGGCAAAAACATTCAGTACTTC. This sequence encodes CASSQVTVGKNIQYF.